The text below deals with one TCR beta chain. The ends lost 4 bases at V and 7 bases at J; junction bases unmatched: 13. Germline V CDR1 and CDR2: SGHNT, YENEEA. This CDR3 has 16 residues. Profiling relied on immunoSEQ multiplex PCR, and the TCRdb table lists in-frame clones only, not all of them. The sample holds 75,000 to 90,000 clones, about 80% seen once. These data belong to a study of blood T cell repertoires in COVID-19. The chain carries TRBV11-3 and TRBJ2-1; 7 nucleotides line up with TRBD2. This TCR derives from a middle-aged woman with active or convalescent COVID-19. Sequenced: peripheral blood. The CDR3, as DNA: TGTGCCAGCAGCTCCCGGGCGGGAGTAGAATGGAATGAGCAGTTCTTC. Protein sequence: CASSSRAGVEWNEQFF.